This T cell receptor (beta chain) is drawn from a study of cytomegalovirus exposure and HLA in healthy donors. Across the whole study: Of some 400 genotyped donors, 70% to 85% clustered with self-reported Caucasian donors.

The PCR contained 60 Vbeta and 13 Jbeta primers. Repertoires were generated with immunoSEQ multiplex PCR, while TCRdb's copy carries only in-frame clones and drops some. The repertoire holds more than 150,000 clones, with about 80% as singletons. The germline gives CDR1 SGHRS, CDR2 YFSETQ. V was pared by 0 bases and J by 5 bases, with 7 bases of the junction left unmatched. The CDR3 has 15 amino acids. Study findings and constraints: Prior analysis indicated that the majority of TCR beta V segments exhibited productivity approximately 87% or approximately 30% of the time. Information on immune exposure was restricted to one variable (CMV serostatus). One variant, a missense change in DCLRE1C, was linked in a later analysis to TCR beta V- and J-gene trimming.

On this clone itself: Its matching antigen is unknown.

The genes are TRBV5-1 and TRBJ1-1; the match to TRBD1 covers 7 bases. Sequenced input: PBMCs. This receptor was identified in a woman younger than 45 in good health and CMV-seronegative. The CDR3, as DNA: TGCGCCAGCAGCTTGGCCTTTACAGGGGAAACTGAAGCTTTCTTT. Amino acids: CASSLAFTGETEAFF.